This record covers a single TCR beta chain. Its antigen is undetermined. The CDR3 is 14 amino acids. The germline V gene has CDR1 SGHNT and CDR2 YYREEE (reference sequence). Trimming removed 4 bases at V and 5 bases at J, with 16 bases between. Measured with immunoSEQ multiplex PCR; TCRdb has only the in-frame clones, and not every one. The data hold some 150,000 clones, with 70% to 90% observed a single time. The record originates from a study of cytotoxic CD8 clonotypes in ibrutinib-treated CLL. Whole-study results and caveats: Samples from sustained-remission and progressing patients were taken at different times.

V usage is TRBV5-4 and J usage is TRBJ2-7; D is perhaps TRBD1 or TRBD2 (5 bases each). The TCR sequence derives from a human donor with chronic lymphocytic leukemia. Sample: PBMCs, taken after 36 months of ibrutinib treatment. CDR3 residues: CASSRPGRGDEQYF. CDR3 DNA: TGTGCCAGCAGCCGGCCGGGCCGAGGGGACGAGCAGTACTTC.